Presented here are 32 T cell receptor beta chains from one specimen sequenced in a study of CD8 T cells in ankylosing spondylitis (dated 2017 in TCRdb). The full study reports these points: A TCR beta motif made up of roughly eight highly homologous amino acid variants appeared to be characteristic of blood from ankylosing spondylitis patients.

Library construction relied on 5' RACE. This sample was sequenced with an Illumina HiSeq 2500. Using fastp trimming at Q25 and MiXCR clonotype assembly, TCRdb reanalyzed the public sequencing data and kept in-frame beta chains. Identical CDR3 protein sequences are pooled into one entry, listed with their most common genes and DNA. Within this sample are more than 650,000 distinct CDR3 sequences, with about 12% of them counted one time only. 0.51% of the sample belongs to the ten largest clones. The antigens of these receptors remain unknown. Sequencing was carried out using blood, either unsorted or a sorted T cell fraction (not recorded which). The receptors originated from a male donor with ankylosing spondylitis.

This clonotype was found many times. The rearrangement uses TRBV10-2 and TRBJ1-3; D is unresolved. From germline, CDR1 is WSHSY and CDR2 SAAADI. V was trimmed by 4 bases and J by 1 base, leaving 8 bases between them. This CDR3 region has 14 residues. CDR3 protein: CASSATISGNTIYF. DNA of the CDR3: TGCGCCAGCAGTGCCACAATATCTGGAAACACCATATATTTT.

This clonotype showed up just a few times. The DNA of the CDR3 is TGTGCCAGCAGTTACGGGCAGGGAAGTACCTACGAGCAGTACTTC. Its protein is CASSYGQGSTYEQYF. This chain connects TRBV6-2 or TRBV6-3 to TRBJ2-7; D is perhaps TRBD1 (5 bases). Germline V gene lookup returns CDR1 MNHEY and CDR2 SVGEGT. The CDR3 has 15 amino acids. Trimming took 2 bases from V and 2 from J, leaving 13 bases between them.

This clonotype appeared a few times. The V call is TRBV20-1, the J call TRBJ2-1; tentatively, D is TRBD2 (5 bases). There are 11 residues in the CDR3. The germline CDR1 and CDR2 sequences are DFQATT and SNEGSKA (reference sequence). The V end lost 5 bases, the J end lost 11 bases, and 13 bases lay between the germline ends. In DNA form, the CDR3 reads TGCAGTGCTGAGAGCGGAAGCAAGCAGTTCTTC. Translation gives CSAESGSKQFF.

This clonotype came up many times. The chain has TRBV4-3 and TRBJ2-1; D not certain. CDR1 and CDR2 from the germline V gene are LGHNA and YSLEER. The CDR3 sequence is 14 residues long. The ends were cut back, 0 bases at V and 2 bases at J, with 5 bases in the middle. As DNA, the CDR3 is TGCGCCAGCAGCCAAGATTCCCCCTACAATGAGCAGTTCTTC. This encodes CASSQDSPYNEQFF.

This clonotype was observed many times. CDR3 DNA: TGCAGTGCCTTACCCACAGATACGCAGTATTTT. Amino acids: CSALPTDTQYF. The chain links TRBV20-1 to TRBJ2-3; D gene uncertain. The germline CDR1 and CDR2 sequences are DFQATT and SNEGSKA (reference sequence). The CDR3 spans 11 residues. V was pared by 6 bases and J by 2 bases, with 6 bases between.

The chain recombines TRBV7-9 with TRBJ2-3; D gene unclear. Looked up from germline, CDR1 is SEHNR and CDR2 is FQNEAQ (reference sequence). This CDR3 is 13 amino acids long. Trimming shortened V by 3 bases and J by 3 bases, and 7 bases separated the two germline ends. CDR3: CASSFIGTDTQYF. The CDR3, as DNA: TGTGCCAGCAGCTTTATTGGTACAGATACGCAGTATTTT.

The chain couples TRBV15 to TRBJ1-1; no definite D call. The CDR3 is 13 amino acids. Germline V gene data show CDR1 as LNHNV and CDR2 as YYDKDF (reference sequence). Trimming cost V 3 bases and J 3 bases, with 8 bases left between them. The DNA for the CDR3 is TGTGCCACCAGCAGGTCGCCATACACTGAAGCTTTCTTT. This codes for CATSRSPYTEAFF.

The chain couples TRBV20-1 to TRBJ2-1; 9 nucleotides agree with TRBD1. With V trimmed by 3 bases and J by 3 bases, 6 bases remained unmatched. Per the germline V gene, CDR1 is DFQATT and CDR2 is SNEGSKA (reference sequence). The CDR3 is 15 amino acids. For the CDR3, the DNA is TGCAGTGCTAGTAAGGACAGGGGCTTCTACAATGAGCAGTTCTTC. This translates into CSASKDRGFYNEQFF.

This chain uses TRBV6-2 or TRBV6-3 with TRBJ2-3, with 7 bases matching TRBD2. Germline CDR1 MNHEY, CDR2 SVGEGT. This CDR3 is built from 20 residues. Losses at the gene ends were 6 bases for V and 4 bases for J; bases not matched to a gene: 25. The CDR3 here is CASSRRLGSMSAGIPDTQYF. The CDR3 DNA is TGTGCCAGCAGCCGGCGGCTCGGGAGCATGTCAGCGGGGATTCCAGATACGCAGTATTTT.

This clonotype was picked up a small number of times. DNA for the CDR3: TGTGCCAACGCCGGGACAGGGACCATGAACACTGAAGCTTTCTTT. Translating it yields CANAGTGTMNTEAFF. The V call is TRBV12-3 or TRBV12-4, the J call TRBJ1-1, with 9 bases that match TRBD1. V lost 10 bases, J lost 0 bases, and 9 bases stayed unmatched. This CDR3 region has 15 residues.

This clonotype was detected only a few times. The V and J genes are TRBV6-2 or TRBV6-3 and TRBJ1-3, with unresolved D. V was cut by 8 bases and J by 16 bases, with 18 bases left in between. The CDR3 has 11 amino acids. Germline lookup yields CDR1 MNHEY and CDR2 SVGEGT. For the CDR3, the DNA is TGTGCCAGCGGGATTTTCGGCAGCCAGTATTTT. Translating gives CASGIFGSQYF.

This clonotype was found a few times. This chain uses TRBV7-2 with TRBJ1-1; unclear D gene. V was trimmed by 1 base and J by 5 bases, leaving 14 bases between them. Germline CDR1 reads SGHTA; CDR2 reads FQGNSA. The CDR3 covers 15 residues. This CDR3 reads CASSLVILTRTEAFF. The CDR3 DNA follows: TGTGCCAGCAGCTTAGTGATCCTAACAAGAACTGAAGCTTTCTTT.

The sample holds many counts of this clonotype. The chain recombines TRBV7-2 with TRBJ2-5; 7 nucleotides line up with TRBD2. The CDR3 extends over 14 amino acids. The germline CDR1 and CDR2 sequences are SGHTA and FQGNSA. Unmatched junction bases numbered 7, after V lost 5 bases and J lost 4 bases. As DNA, the CDR3 is TGTGCCAGCAGCCTCGTGGGGGGGGGAGAGACCCAGTACTTC. This codes for CASSLVGGGETQYF.

This clonotype was counted ten times or more. V is TRBV5-1 and J is TRBJ2-4, with a weak D call TRBD2 (6 bases). Germline V CDR1 and CDR2: SGHRS, YFSETQ. The CDR3 covers 14 residues. Trimming cost V 0 bases and J 4 bases, with 8 bases left between them. The CDR3 DNA is TGCGCCAGCAGCTTGGTGGCGGGGAAAAACATTCAGTACTTC. It encodes CASSLVAGKNIQYF.

The J gene is TRBJ2-5, the V gene TRBV7-2; D remains unclear. Germline-derived CDR1 and CDR2 are SGHTA and FQGNSA. The ends were cut back, 4 bases at V and 5 bases at J, with 8 bases in the middle. This CDR3 spans 12 amino acids. CDR3 DNA: TGTGCCAGCAGCTCCAATTGGGAGACCCAGTACTTC. This sequence encodes CASSSNWETQYF.

The rearrangement links TRBV27 to TRBJ2-6, with D possibly matching TRBD2 (7 bases). Trimming cost V 1 base and J 0 bases, with 13 bases left between them. The CDR3 is 18 residues long. Germline lookup yields CDR1 MNHEY and CDR2 SMNVEV (reference sequence). CDR3 coding DNA: TGTGCCAGCAGTTTATTGGGGGGGCGGATCTCTGGGGCCAACGTCCTGACTTTC. This translates into CASSLLGGRISGANVLTF.

The chain couples TRBV7-2 to TRBJ1-1, with TRBD1 matching over 9 bases. Losses at the gene ends were 4 bases for V and 6 bases for J; bases not matched to a gene: 9. This CDR3 is built from 15 residues. Germline V CDR1 and CDR2: SGHTA, FQGNSA. This chain's CDR3 is CASSWGQGSSPEAFF. The CDR3 region has the DNA TGTGCCAGCAGCTGGGGACAGGGTTCCTCTCCTGAAGCTTTCTTT.

This clonotype appeared a few times. J is TRBJ2-7 and V is TRBV7-2; D tentatively fits TRBD1 or TRBD2 (5 bases each). Trimming stripped 2 bases from V and 0 bases from J, with 17 bases between. This CDR3 comprises 17 residues. Germline V gene data show CDR1 as SGHTA and CDR2 as FQGNSA. The CDR3 region is CASSLSPGRGASYEQYF. The CDR3 coding sequence is TGTGCCAGCAGCTTATCACCGGGACGGGGCGCCTCCTACGAGCAGTACTTC.

At least ten counts were recorded for this clonotype. The chain has TRBV20-1 and TRBJ2-2; the match to TRBD2 covers 11 bases. The CDR3 extends over 15 amino acids. The germline gives CDR1 DFQATT, CDR2 SNEGSKA (reference sequence). The junction had 7 bases not matched to a gene; V was cut back by 5 bases and J by 5 bases. In DNA, the CDR3 is TGCAGTGCTTCCGGACTAGCGGGCTCAACCGGGGAGCTGTTTTTT. It codes for CSASGLAGSTGELFF.

This clonotype was found many times. The rearrangement uses TRBV12-3 or TRBV12-4 and TRBJ2-2; TRBD2 is a possible D gene (6 bases). The CDR3 has 16 amino acids. The V end lost 4 bases, the J end lost 5 bases, and 17 bases lay between the germline ends. The chain's CDR3 is CASSSQGGEMTGELFF. For the CDR3, the DNA is TGTGCCAGCAGTTCCCAGGGCGGGGAAATGACCGGGGAGCTGTTTTTT.

This chain uses TRBV10-1 with TRBJ2-1; 10 nucleotides line up with TRBD1. After removal of 6 bases from V and 0 bases from J, the junction contained 5 bases not matched to a gene. CDR1 is WNHNN and CDR2 is SYGVQD in the germline V gene (reference sequence). CDR3 size: 16 residues. The CDR3 DNA reads TGCGCCAGCAGGGGGACAGGGGCCCGCTCCTACAATGAGCAGTTCTTC. The encoded protein is CASRGTGARSYNEQFF.

This clonotype came up a few times. The J gene is TRBJ1-2, the V gene TRBV27; weak D call: TRBD1 (5 bases). The germline V gene has CDR1 MNHEY and CDR2 SMNVEV (reference sequence). This CDR3 contains 14 residues. V was shortened by 4 bases and J by 9 bases, with 18 bases between the two germline ends. CDR3 residues: CASSSPGRGGSYTF. For the CDR3, the DNA is TGTGCCAGCAGTTCGCCCGGACGGGGCGGCAGCTACACCTTC.

This clonotype was seen many times. The genes are TRBV7-2 and TRBJ2-1; weak D call: TRBD2 (5 bases). Trimming pared 4 bases from V and 14 bases from J, leaving 21 bases between. The CDR3 consists of 14 residues. The V gene's germline CDR1 is SGHTA and CDR2 FQGNSA. The CDR3: CASSYTAGGAGKFF. CDR3 coding DNA: TGTGCCAGCAGCTATACGGCGGGTGGAGCCGGAAAGTTCTTC.

This clonotype showed up just a few times. The chain recombines TRBV2 with TRBJ1-1; weak D call: TRBD1 (5 bases). Between the trimmed V and J ends, which lost 3 bases and 4 bases, there was a span of 9 bases. Looked up from germline, CDR1 is SNHLY and CDR2 is FYNNEI. This CDR3 comprises 13 residues. The CDR3 spells CASSDRGTTEAFF. As DNA, the CDR3 is TGTGCCAGCAGTGATCGCGGGACCACTGAAGCTTTCTTT. Supplemented by reference TRBV2 and TRBJ1-1, the full variable domain reads EPEVTQTPSHQVTQMGQEVILRCVPISNHLYFYWYRQILGQKVEFLVSFYNNEISEKSEIFDDQFSVERPDGSNFTLKIRSTKLEDSAMYFCASSDRGTTEAFFGQGTRLTVV.

The chain carries TRBV29-1 and TRBJ2-3; maybe TRBD2 (6 bases). The CDR3 contains 14 residues. The germline CDR1 and CDR2 sequences are SQVTM and ANQGSEA. V was cut by 3 bases and J by 3 bases, with 13 bases left in between. The CDR3 reads CSVDSRGWTDTQYF. The CDR3 region has the DNA TGCAGCGTTGATTCGCGGGGTTGGACAGATACGCAGTATTTT.

Only a few counts were recorded for this clonotype. This chain links TRBV29-1 with TRBJ2-7; D is tentatively TRBD1 or TRBD2 (6 bases each). Between the trimmed V and J ends, which lost 4 bases and 4 bases, there was a span of 17 bases. The CDR3 contains 14 residues. The germline CDR1 and CDR2 sequences are SQVTM and ANQGSEA. CDR3: CSVVPNGGLYEQYF. The CDR3 region has the DNA TGCAGCGTTGTCCCTAATGGGGGGCTGTACGAGCAGTACTTC.

The chain links TRBV10-3 to TRBJ2-3; the match to TRBD2 covers 9 bases. CDR1 ENHRY and CDR2 SYGVKD come from the germline V gene. With 6 bases clipped from V and 0 bases from J, the junction kept 4 bases outside the gene matches. The CDR3 is made up of 15 amino acids. In DNA, the CDR3 is TGTGCCATCAGCAAGACTAGCGGAAGCACAGATACGCAGTATTTT. Its translation: CAISKTSGSTDTQYF.

The table lists this clonotype with a few counts. V gene TRBV6-5 combines with J gene TRBJ1-3; tentative D call: TRBD1 (5 bases). Between the trimmed V and J ends, which lost 0 bases and 2 bases, there was a span of 8 bases. Germline loops: CDR1 MNHEY, CDR2 SVGAGI. This CDR3 region has 15 residues. The CDR3 spells CASSYSGTAGNTIYF. The CDR3, as DNA: TGTGCCAGCAGTTACTCCGGGACCGCTGGAAACACCATATATTTT.

Only a few counts were recorded for this clonotype. The chain joins TRBV11-2 to TRBJ2-1, with D uncertain. The CDR3 contains 13 residues. Germline V gives CDR1 SGHAT, CDR2 FQNNGV. Trimming removed 5 bases from V and 12 bases from J, with 17 bases in between. CDR3 amino acids: CASSPSVRPAQFF. CDR3 DNA: TGTGCCAGCAGCCCCTCGGTCCGGCCAGCGCAGTTCTTC. The variable domain in full, with the rest retrieved from reference TRBV11-2 and TRBJ2-1, is EAGVAQSPRYKIIEKRQSVAFWCNPISGHATLYWYQQILGQGPKLLIQFQNNGVVDDSQLPKDRFSAERLKGVDSTLKIQPAKLEDSAVYLCASSPSVRPAQFFGPGTRLTVL.

Many counts were recorded for this clonotype. The J gene is TRBJ2-4, the V gene TRBV10-3; tentative D call: TRBD2 (7 bases). Looked up from germline, CDR1 is ENHRY and CDR2 is SYGVKD. The CDR3 has 14 residues. Trimming shortened V by 3 bases and J by 7 bases, and 13 bases separated the two germline ends. Here the CDR3 DNA reads TGTGCCATCAGTGAAAACAGGGAGGGGAACATTCAGTACTTC. Encoded protein: CAISENREGNIQYF.

This clonotype has more than one count but fewer than ten. The rearrangement links TRBV9 to TRBJ1-2; tentatively, D is TRBD1 (5 bases). In germline, CDR1 is SGDLS, CDR2 YYNGEE. The CDR3 has 12 amino acids. Deletions cut 0 bases from V and 5 bases from J, with 5 bases between. CDR3 DNA sequence: TGTGCCAGCAGCGTAGGACAGTATGGCTACACCTTC. Its protein product is CASSVGQYGYTF.

The chain recombines TRBV11-2 with TRBJ2-2; possibly TRBD2 for D (5 bases). This CDR3 has 17 residues. Germline V gene lookup returns CDR1 SGHAT and CDR2 FQNNGV. V was cut by 4 bases and J by 4 bases, with 19 bases left in between. CDR3 DNA sequence: TGTGCCAGCAGCTCTGGTGGTGGAGGAGGACGCACCGGGGAGCTGTTTTTT. It translates to CASSSGGGGGRTGELFF. The full variable domain, rest sourced from reference TRBV11-2 and TRBJ2-2, is EAGVAQSPRYKIIEKRQSVAFWCNPISGHATLYWYQQILGQGPKLLIQFQNNGVVDDSQLPKDRFSAERLKGVDSTLKIQPAKLEDSAVYLCASSSGGGGGRTGELFFGEGSRLTVL.